The following is a T cell receptor (beta chain) sequence with its context. Its antigen is currently unknown. Other DNA sequences in the same sample also yield this CDR3. The data were produced by immunoSEQ multiplex PCR, yet TCRdb's version contains in-frame clones alone and is incomplete. Of some 1,900,000 clones listed, 85% to 95% are singletons. Terminally differentiated effector memory CD45RA+ cells were left out of the naive CD8 fraction, which was CD45RO-negative and positively selected for CCR7. This sample stems from a study of shared clonotypes between healthy human individuals. This CDR3 is built from 14 residues. CDR1 and CDR2 from the germline V gene are SGHDT and YYEEEE. V dropped 0 bases and J dropped 3; count of bases not matched to a gene: 2. Regarding the study as a whole: Rarefaction revealed incomplete sorted-subset sequencing despite large depth.

The source material was naive CD8+ T cells sorted from blood. This TCR was recovered from a man aged 18 to 35 in good health. The chain carries TRBV5-6 and TRBJ2-5; 7 bases fit TRBD1. The CDR3 DNA sequence: TGTGCCAGCAGCTTGGGGGACAGAAAAGAGACCCAGTACTTC. As protein: CASSLGDRKETQYF.